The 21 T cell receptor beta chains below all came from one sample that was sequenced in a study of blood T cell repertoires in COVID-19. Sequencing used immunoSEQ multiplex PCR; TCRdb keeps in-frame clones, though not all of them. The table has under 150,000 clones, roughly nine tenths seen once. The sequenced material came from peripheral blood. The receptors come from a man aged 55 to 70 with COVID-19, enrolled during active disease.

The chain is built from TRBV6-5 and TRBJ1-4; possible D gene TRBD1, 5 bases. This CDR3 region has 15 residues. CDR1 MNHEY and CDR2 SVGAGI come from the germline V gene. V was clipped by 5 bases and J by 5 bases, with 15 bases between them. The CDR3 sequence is CASSTWGVLNEKLFF. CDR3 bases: TGTGCCAGCAGTACGTGGGGGGTGTTGAATGAAAAACTGTTTTTT.

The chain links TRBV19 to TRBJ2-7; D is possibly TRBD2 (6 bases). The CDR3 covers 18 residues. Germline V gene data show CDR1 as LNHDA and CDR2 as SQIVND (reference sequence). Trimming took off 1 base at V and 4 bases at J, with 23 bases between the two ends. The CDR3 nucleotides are TGTGCCAGTAGTATAGGGGTCGCGGGAATTAGGAATTCTTACGAGCAGTACTTC. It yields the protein CASSIGVAGIRNSYEQYF.

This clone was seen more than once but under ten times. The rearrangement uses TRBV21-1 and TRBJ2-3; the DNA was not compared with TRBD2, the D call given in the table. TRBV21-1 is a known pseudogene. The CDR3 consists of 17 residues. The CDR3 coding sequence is TGTGCCAGCAGCCAGGAGGCTAGCGGGAGGTTTCCAGATACGCAGTATTTT. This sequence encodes CASSQEASGRFPDTQYF.

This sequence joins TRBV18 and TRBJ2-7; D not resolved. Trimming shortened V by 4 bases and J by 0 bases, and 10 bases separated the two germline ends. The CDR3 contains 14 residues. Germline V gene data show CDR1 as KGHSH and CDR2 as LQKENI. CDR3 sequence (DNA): TGTGCCAGCTCACGCGACACCTACTCCTACGAGCAGTACTTC. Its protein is CASSRDTYSYEQYF.

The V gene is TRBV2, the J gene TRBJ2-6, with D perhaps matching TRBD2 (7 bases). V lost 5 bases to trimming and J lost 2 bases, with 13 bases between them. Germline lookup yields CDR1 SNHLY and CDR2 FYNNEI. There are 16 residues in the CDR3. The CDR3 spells CASSFFGGPGANVLTF. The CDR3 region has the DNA TGTGCCAGCAGTTTTTTCGGGGGGCCTGGGGCCAACGTCCTGACTTTC.

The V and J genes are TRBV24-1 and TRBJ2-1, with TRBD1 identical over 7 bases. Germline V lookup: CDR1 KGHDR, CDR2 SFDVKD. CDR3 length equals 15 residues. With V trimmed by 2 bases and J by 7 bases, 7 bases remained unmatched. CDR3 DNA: TGTGCCACCAGTGATTCTTCGACAGGGCCGAATGAGCAGTTCTTC. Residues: CATSDSSTGPNEQFF.

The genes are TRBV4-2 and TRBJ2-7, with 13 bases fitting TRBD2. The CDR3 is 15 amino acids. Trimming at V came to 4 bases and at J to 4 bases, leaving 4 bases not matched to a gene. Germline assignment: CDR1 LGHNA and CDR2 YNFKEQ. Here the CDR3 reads CASSPRTSGSYEQYF. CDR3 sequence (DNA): TGTGCCAGCAGCCCCCGGACTAGCGGGAGTTACGAGCAGTACTTC.

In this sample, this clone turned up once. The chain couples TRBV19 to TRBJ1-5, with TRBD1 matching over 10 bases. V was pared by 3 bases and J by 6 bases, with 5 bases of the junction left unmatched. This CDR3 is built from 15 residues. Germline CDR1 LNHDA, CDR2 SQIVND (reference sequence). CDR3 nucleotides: TGTGCCAGTAGTATTCGGGGGACAGGGGTTCAGCCCCAGCATTTT. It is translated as CASSIRGTGVQPQHF.

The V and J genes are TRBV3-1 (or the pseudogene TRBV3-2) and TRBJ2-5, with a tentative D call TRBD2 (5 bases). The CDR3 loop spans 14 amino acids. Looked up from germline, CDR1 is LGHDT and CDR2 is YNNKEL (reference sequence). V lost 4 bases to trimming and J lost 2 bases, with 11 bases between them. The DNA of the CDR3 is TGTGCCAGCAGCCCAAGCGGTAGGCAAGAGACCCAGTACTTC. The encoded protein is CASSPSGRQETQYF.

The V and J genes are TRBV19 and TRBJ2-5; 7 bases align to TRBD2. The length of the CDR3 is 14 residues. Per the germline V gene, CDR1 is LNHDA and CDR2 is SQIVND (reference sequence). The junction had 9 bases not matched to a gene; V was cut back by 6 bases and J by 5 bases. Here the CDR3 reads CASRGGEGRETQYF. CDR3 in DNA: TGTGCCAGTAGAGGAGGGGAGGGCCGTGAGACCCAGTACTTC.

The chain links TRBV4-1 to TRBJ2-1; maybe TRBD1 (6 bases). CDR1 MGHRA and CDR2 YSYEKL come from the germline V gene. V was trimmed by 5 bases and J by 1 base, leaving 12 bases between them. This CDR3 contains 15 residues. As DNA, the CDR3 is TGCGCCAGCAGCACCGGGACAAAGTCCTACAATGAGCAGTTCTTC. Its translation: CASSTGTKSYNEQFF.

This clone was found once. The CDR3 DNA sequence: TGTGCCAGCAGTCGGGGAGGTGAGCTCTCTGGGGCCAACGTCCTGACTTTC. Translating it yields CASSRGGELSGANVLTF. The chain is built from TRBV28 and TRBJ2-6, with D possibly being TRBD2 (6 bases). The CDR3 extends over 17 amino acids. V was trimmed by 5 bases and J by 0 bases, leaving 14 bases between them. Germline CDR1 MDHEN, CDR2 SYDVKM.

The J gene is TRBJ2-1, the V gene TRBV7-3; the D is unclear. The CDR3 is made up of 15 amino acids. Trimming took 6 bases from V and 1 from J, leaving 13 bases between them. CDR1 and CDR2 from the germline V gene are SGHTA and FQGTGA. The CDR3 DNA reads TGTGCCAGCAGTTCTTCTTTAATGTCCTACAATGAGCAGTTCTTC. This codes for CASSSSLMSYNEQFF.

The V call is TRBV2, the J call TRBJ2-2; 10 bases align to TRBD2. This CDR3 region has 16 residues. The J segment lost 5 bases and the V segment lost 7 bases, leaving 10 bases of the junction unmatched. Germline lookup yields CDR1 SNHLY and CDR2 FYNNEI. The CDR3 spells CASKQEREGWTGELFF. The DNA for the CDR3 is TGTGCCAGCAAACAGGAGCGGGAGGGGTGGACCGGGGAGCTGTTTTTT.

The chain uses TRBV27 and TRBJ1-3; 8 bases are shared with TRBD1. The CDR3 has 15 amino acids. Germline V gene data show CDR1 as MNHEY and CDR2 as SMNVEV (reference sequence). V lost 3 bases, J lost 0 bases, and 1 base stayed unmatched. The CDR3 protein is CASSFTGGSGNTIYF. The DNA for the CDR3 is TGTGCCAGCAGTTTCACAGGGGGCTCTGGAAACACCATATATTTT.

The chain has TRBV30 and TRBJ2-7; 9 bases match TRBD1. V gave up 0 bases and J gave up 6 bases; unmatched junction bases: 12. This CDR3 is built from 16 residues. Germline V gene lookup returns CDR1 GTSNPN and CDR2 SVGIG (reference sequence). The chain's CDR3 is CAWSVLGEQGAGEQYF. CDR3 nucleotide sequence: TGTGCCTGGAGTGTACTTGGGGAACAGGGGGCTGGCGAGCAGTACTTC. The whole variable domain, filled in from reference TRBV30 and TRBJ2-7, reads SQTIHQWPATLVQPVGSPLSLECTVEGTSNPNLYWYRQAAGRGLQLLFYSVGIGQISSEVPQNLSASRPQDRQFILSSKKLLLSDSGFYLCAWSVLGEQGAGEQYFGPGTRLTVT.

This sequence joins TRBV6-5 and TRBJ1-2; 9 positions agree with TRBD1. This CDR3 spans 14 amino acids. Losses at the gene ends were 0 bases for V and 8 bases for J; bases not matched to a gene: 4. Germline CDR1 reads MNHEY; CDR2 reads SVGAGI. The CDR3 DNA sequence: TGTGCCAGCAGTTACTCCACAGGGGGCAAAGGCTACACCTTC. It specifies CASSYSTGGKGYTF.

In DNA, the CDR3 is TGCGCCAGCAGCACTGGACAGGTGAACACCGGGGAGCTGTTTTTT. It translates to CASSTGQVNTGELFF. The chain recombines TRBV5-1 with TRBJ2-2, with 7 bases that match TRBD1. Germline CDR1 is SGHRS and CDR2 is YFSETQ. V was pared by 4 bases and J by 1 base, with 4 bases of the junction left unmatched. There are 15 residues in the CDR3.

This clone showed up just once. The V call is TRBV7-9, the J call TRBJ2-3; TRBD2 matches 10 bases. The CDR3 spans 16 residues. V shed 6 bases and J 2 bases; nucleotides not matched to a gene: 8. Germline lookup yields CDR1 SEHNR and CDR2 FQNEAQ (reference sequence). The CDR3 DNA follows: TGTGCCAGCAGTTTATCGACTAGCGGGCTCACAGATACGCAGTATTTT. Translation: CASSLSTSGLTDTQYF.

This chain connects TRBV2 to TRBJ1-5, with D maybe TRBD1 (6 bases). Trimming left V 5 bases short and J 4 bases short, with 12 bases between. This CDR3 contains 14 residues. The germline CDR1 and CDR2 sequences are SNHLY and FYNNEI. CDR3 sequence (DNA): TGTGCCAGCAGTCCCGGGACAAGAAATCAGCCCCAGCATTTT. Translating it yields CASSPGTRNQPQHF.

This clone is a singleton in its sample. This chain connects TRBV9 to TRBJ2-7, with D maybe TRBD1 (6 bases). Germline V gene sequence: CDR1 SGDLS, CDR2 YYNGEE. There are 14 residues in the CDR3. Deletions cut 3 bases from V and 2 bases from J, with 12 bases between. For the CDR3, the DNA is TGTGCCAGCAGCGCGATGGACAGTCCCTACGAGCAGTACTTC. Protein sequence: CASSAMDSPYEQYF.